Detailed here is one T cell receptor (beta chain). Its antigen is as yet unknown. The entry originates in a study of cytomegalovirus exposure and HLA in healthy donors. The study ran its PCR with 60 Vbeta and 13 Jbeta primers. Data came from immunoSEQ multiplex PCR; TCRdb stores just in-frame clones and leaves some out. In the table there are 120,000 or so clones, 80% of which are singletons. Points from the study as a whole: The productive fraction for most TCR beta V segments was about 90% or about 30% in an earlier analysis.

Looked up from germline, CDR1 is MNHGY and CDR2 is SAAAGT. The CDR3 totals 15 residues. Trimming pared 5 bases from V and 7 bases from J, leaving 18 bases between. The TCR was taken from a female donor in good health and CMV-seropositive. Sequenced input: PBMCs. V gene TRBV6-8 combines with J gene TRBJ1-5, with D hard to call. CDR3 amino acids: CASSTQIPGGQPQHF. The CDR3 region has the DNA TGTGCCAGCAGTACACAGATCCCCGGAGGGCAGCCCCAGCATTTT.